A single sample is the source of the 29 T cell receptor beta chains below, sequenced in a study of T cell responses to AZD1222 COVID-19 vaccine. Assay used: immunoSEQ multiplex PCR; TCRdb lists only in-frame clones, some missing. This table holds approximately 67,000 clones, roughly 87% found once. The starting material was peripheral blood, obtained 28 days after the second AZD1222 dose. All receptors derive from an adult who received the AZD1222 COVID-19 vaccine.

CDR3 nucleotides: TGTGCCAGCCGGGCTAGCGGGAGTCGGTACGAGCAGTACTTC. Its protein is CASRASGSRYEQYF. This chain uses TRBV28 with TRBJ2-7; 10 positions match TRBD2. The CDR3 contains 14 residues. Losses at the gene ends were 8 bases for V and 4 bases for J; bases not matched to a gene: 8. The germline V gene has CDR1 MDHEN and CDR2 SYDVKM.

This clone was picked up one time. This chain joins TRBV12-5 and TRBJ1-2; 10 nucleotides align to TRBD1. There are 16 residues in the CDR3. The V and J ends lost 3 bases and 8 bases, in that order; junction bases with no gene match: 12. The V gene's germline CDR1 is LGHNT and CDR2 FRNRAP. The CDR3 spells CASGFGDRGLARGYTF. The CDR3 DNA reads TGTGCTAGTGGTTTCGGAGACAGGGGGCTAGCGAGGGGCTACACCTTC.

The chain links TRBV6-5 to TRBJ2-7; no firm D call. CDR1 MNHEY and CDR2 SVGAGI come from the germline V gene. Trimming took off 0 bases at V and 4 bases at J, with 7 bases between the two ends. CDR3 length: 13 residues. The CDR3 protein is CASSYSTGYEQYF. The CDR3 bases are TGTGCCAGCAGTTACTCGACTGGATACGAGCAGTACTTC.

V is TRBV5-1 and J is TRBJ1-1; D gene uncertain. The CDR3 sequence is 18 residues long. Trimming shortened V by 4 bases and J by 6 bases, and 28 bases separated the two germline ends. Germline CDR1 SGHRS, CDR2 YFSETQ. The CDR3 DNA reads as TGCGCCAGCAGCCCCCGGTGGAGAACCACCGGGGTAAACCCTGAAGCTTTCTTT. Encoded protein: CASSPRWRTTGVNPEAFF.

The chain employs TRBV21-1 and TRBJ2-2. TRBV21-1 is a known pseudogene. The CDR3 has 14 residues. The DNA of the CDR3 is TGTGCCAGCAGCAGTACCTTACCCCCCGGGGAGCTGTTTTTT. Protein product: CASSSTLPPGELFF.

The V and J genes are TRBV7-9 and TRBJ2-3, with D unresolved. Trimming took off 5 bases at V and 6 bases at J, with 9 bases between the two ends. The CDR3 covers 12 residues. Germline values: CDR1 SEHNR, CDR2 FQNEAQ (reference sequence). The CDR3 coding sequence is TGTGCCAGCAGCCTCCCGGCGGATACGCAGTATTTT. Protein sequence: CASSLPADTQYF.

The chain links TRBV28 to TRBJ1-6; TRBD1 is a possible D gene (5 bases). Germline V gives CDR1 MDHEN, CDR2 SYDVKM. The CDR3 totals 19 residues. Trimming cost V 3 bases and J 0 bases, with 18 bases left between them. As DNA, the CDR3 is TGTGCCAGCAGTTTTCTCCGTGGTAGGGGTAGCTCCTATAATTCACCCCTCCACTTT. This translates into CASSFLRGRGSSYNSPLHF. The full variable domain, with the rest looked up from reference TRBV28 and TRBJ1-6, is DVKVTQSSRYLVKRTGEKVFLECVQDMDHENMFWYRQDPGLGLRLIYFSYDVKMKEKGDIPEGYSVSREKKERFSLILESASTNQTSMYLCASSFLRGRGSSYNSPLHFGNGTRLTVT.

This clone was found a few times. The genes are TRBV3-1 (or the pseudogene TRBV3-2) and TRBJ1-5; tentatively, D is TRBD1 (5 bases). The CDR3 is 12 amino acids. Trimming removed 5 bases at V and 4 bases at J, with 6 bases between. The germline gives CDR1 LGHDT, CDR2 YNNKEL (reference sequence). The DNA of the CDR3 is TGTGCCAGCAGCGGGGCAAATCAGCCCCAGCATTTT. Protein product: CASSGANQPQHF.

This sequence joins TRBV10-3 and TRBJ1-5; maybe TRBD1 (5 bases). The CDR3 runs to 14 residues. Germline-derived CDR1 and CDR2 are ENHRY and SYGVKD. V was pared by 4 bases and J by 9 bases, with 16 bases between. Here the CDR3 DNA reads TGTGCCATCAGTGCAGGGACGGACGTAAGGCCCCAGCATTTT. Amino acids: CAISAGTDVRPQHF.

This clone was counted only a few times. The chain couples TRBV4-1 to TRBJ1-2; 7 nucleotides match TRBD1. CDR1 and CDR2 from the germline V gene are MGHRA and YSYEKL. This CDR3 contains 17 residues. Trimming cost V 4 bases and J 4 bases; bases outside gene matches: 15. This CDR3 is CASSPSGTETVFYGYTF. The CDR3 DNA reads TGCGCCAGCAGCCCCTCCGGGACAGAGACCGTATTCTATGGCTACACCTTC.

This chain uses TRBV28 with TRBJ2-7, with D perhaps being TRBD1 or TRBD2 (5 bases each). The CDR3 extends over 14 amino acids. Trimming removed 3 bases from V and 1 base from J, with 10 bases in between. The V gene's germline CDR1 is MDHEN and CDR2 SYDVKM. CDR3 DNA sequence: TGTGCCAGCAGTTTTAAGGGGACGTCCTACGAGCAGTACTTC. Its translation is CASSFKGTSYEQYF.

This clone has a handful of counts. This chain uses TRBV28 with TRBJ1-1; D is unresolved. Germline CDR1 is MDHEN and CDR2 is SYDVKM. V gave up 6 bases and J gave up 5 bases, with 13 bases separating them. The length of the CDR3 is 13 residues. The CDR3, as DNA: TGTGCCAGCAGGGACTGGCGGGAGACTGAAGCTTTCTTT. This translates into CASRDWRETEAFF.

CDR3 coding DNA: TGTGCCAGCAGCCCGGGAGTGCTAGCGGACCAAGAGACCCAGTACTTC. Translating gives CASSPGVLADQETQYF. The chain is built from TRBV11-3 and TRBJ2-5; 7 nucleotides match TRBD2. Germline lookup yields CDR1 SGHNT and CDR2 YENEEA. V trimming: 5 bases; J trimming: 0 bases; junction bases outside the gene matches: 9. The CDR3 covers 16 residues. Looking up the rest from reference TRBV11-3 and TRBJ2-5 gives the full variable domain: EAGVVQSPRYKIIEKKQPVAFWCNPISGHNTLYWYLQNLGQGPELLIRYENEEAVDDSQLPKDRFSAERLKGVDSTLKIQPAELGDSAVYLCASSPGVLADQETQYFGPGTRLLVL.

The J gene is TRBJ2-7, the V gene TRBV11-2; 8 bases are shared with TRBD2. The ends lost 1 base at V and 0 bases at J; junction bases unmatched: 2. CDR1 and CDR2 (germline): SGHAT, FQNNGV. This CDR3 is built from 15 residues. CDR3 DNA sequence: TGTGCCAGCAGCTTAGGGCTAGCGGGCTCCTACGAGCAGTACTTC. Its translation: CASSLGLAGSYEQYF.

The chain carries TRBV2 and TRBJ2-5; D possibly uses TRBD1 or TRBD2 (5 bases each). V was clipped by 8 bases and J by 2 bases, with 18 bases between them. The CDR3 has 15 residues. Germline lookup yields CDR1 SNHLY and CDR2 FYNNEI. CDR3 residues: CASPEGSRDQETQYF. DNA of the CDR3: TGTGCCAGCCCCGAGGGTAGCAGGGATCAAGAGACCCAGTACTTC.

In DNA form, the CDR3 reads TGTGCCAGCAGTTTAGCGGGAATCGGGAGGGCTAACTATGGCTACACCTTC. Amino acid sequence: CASSLAGIGRANYGYTF. The chain recombines TRBV28 with TRBJ1-2; D ambiguous. The CDR3 loop spans 17 amino acids. Trimming shortened V by 2 bases and J by 0 bases, and 16 bases separated the two germline ends. Germline-derived CDR1 and CDR2 are MDHEN and SYDVKM.

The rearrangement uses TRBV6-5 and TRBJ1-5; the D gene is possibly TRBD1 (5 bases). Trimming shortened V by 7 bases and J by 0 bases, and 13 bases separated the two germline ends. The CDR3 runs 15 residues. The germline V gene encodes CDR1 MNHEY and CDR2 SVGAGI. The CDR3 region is CASKLDSYSNQPQHF. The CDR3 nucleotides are TGTGCCAGCAAGTTAGACAGTTATAGCAATCAGCCCCAGCATTTT.

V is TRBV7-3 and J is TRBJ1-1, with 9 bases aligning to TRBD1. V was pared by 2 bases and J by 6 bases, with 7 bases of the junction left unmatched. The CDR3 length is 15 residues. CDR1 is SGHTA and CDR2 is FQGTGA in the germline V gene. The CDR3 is CASSLGPQGASEAFF. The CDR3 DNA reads TGTGCCAGCAGCTTAGGACCACAGGGGGCGTCTGAAGCTTTCTTT.

CDR3 DNA: TGTGCCAGCAGATCCGGGACGGAGGGTTACGAGCAGTACTTC. It yields the protein CASRSGTEGYEQYF. The chain employs TRBV13 and TRBJ2-7; a possible D gene is TRBD2 (6 bases). V dropped 6 bases and J dropped 4 bases, with 16 bases sitting between them. CDR1 is PRHDT and CDR2 is FYEKMQ in the germline V gene (reference sequence). The CDR3 is 14 amino acids.

In DNA form, the CDR3 reads TGCGCCAGCAGCCAAGGAGAAGGGAGGACGCAGTATTTT. Protein: CASSQGEGRTQYF. The chain is built from TRBV4-3 and TRBJ2-3; D is perhaps TRBD2 (6 bases). The germline V gene has CDR1 LGHNA and CDR2 YSLEER. Trimming took off 1 base at V and 9 bases at J, with 11 bases between the two ends. This CDR3 has 13 residues.

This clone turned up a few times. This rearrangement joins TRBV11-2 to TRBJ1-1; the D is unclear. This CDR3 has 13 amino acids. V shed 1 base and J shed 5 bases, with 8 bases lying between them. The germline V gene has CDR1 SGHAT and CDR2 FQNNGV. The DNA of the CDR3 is TGTGCCAGCAGCTTAGGGCCGGGAACTGAAGCTTTCTTT. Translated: CASSLGPGTEAFF.

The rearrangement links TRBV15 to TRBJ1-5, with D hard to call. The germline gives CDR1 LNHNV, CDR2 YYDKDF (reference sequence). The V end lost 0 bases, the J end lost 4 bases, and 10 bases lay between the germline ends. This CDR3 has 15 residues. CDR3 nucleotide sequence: TGTGCCACCAGCAGAGATGCGCAGGAAAATCAGCCCCAGCATTTT. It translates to CATSRDAQENQPQHF.

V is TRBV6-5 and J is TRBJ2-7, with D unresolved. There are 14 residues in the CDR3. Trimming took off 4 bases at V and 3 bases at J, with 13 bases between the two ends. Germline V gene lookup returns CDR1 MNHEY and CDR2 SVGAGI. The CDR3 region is CASSSDNLRYEQYF. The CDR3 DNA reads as TGTGCCAGCAGTTCCGACAATCTACGCTACGAGCAGTACTTC.

The CDR3 DNA follows: TGTGCCAGCAGTCAGGGAAGCGGCAATCAGCCCCAGCATTTT. Amino acids: CASSQGSGNQPQHF. The rearrangement joins TRBV7-9 to TRBJ1-5; D perhaps matches TRBD1 (5 bases). Germline CDR1 and CDR2: SEHNR and FQNEAQ (reference sequence). CDR3 size: 14 residues. The V end lost 6 bases, the J end lost 2 bases, and 11 bases lay between the germline ends.

CDR3 protein: CAISALAGGNTGELFF. CDR3 coding DNA: TGTGCCATCAGCGCGTTAGCGGGAGGAAACACCGGGGAGCTGTTTTTT. The chain has TRBV10-3 and TRBJ2-2, with TRBD2 identical over 10 bases. The germline gives CDR1 ENHRY, CDR2 SYGVKD. The V segment lost 6 bases and the J segment 2 bases; nucleotides outside the gene matches: 6. CDR3 length equals 16 residues.

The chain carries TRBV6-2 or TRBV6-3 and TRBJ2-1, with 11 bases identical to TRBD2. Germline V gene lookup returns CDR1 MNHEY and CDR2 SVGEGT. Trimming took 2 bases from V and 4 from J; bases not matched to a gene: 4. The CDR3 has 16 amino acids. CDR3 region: CASSYPGLAGYNEQFF. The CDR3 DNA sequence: TGTGCCAGCAGTTACCCTGGACTAGCGGGTTACAATGAGCAGTTCTTC.

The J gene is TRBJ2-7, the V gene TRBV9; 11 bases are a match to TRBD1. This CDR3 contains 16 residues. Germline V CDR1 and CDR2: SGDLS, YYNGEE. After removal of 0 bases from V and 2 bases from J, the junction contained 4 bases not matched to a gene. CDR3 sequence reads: CASSVAWDRGTYEQYF. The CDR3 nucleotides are TGTGCCAGCAGCGTAGCTTGGGACAGGGGGACCTACGAGCAGTACTTC.

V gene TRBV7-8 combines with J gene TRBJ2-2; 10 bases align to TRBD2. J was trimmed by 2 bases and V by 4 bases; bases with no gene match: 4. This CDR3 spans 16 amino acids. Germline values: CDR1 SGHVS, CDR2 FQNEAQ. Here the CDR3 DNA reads TGTGCCAGCAGCTCCAGGACTAGCGGCAACACCGGGGAGCTGTTTTTT. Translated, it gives CASSSRTSGNTGELFF.

The CDR3 nucleotides are TGTGCCAGCAGTCACGCCGGGGACCTCTCCTACGAGCAGTACTTC. Its translation: CASSHAGDLSYEQYF. The chain combines TRBV3-1 (or the pseudogene TRBV3-2) with TRBJ2-7, with D perhaps TRBD1 or TRBD2 (5 bases each). CDR1 is LGHDT, CDR2 YNNKEL, per germline (reference sequence). The V gene lost 6 bases and the J gene lost 0 bases, with 15 bases spanning the gap. The CDR3 has 15 residues.